The rows below give T cell receptor beta chains drawn from one sample of a study of OX40 agonist ivuxolimab in advanced cancers. Only in-frame clones appear in the TCRdb table, and some are missing; sequencing was by immunoSEQ multiplex PCR. The table includes about 78,000 clones, under 90% detected once. Here the sequenced sample was CD4+ or CD8+ T cells sorted from blood, taken in a trial of the OX40 agonist ivuxolimab. The receptors were sampled from an adult with an advanced solid tumor such as melanoma, head and neck, liver or kidney cancer. Each CDR3 is given with its conserved first and last residue. A D gene is named only where the DNA matches it firmly.

J gene: TRBJ2-7; V gene: TRBV5-4; D gene: TRBD1; CDR3 DNA: TGTGCCAGCAACAACAGGGGCGAGCAGTACTTC; CDR3 protein: CASNNRGEQYF
J gene: TRBJ2-5; V gene: TRBV5-1; D gene: NA; CDR3 DNA: TGCGCCAGCAGCTTCGGGGGCCGAGAAGAGACCCAGTACTTC; CDR3 protein: CASSFGGREETQYF
J gene: TRBJ2-5; V gene: TRBV15; D gene: NA; CDR3 DNA: TGTGCCACCAGCGGGAAAGGAAACGATCAAGAGACCCGGTACTTC; CDR3 protein: CATSGKGNDQETRYF
J gene: TRBJ1-3; V gene: TRBV2; D gene: TRBD1; CDR3 DNA: TGTGCCAGCTGGAGGGGGCCTGGAAACACCATATATTTT; CDR3 protein: CASWRGPGNTIYF
J gene: TRBJ2-7; V gene: TRBV7-2; D gene: TRBD2; CDR3 DNA: TGTGCCAGCAGCGTCGGACTAGCTACGGCCTACGAGCAGTACTTC; CDR3 protein: CASSVGLATAYEQYF
J gene: TRBJ2-3; V gene: TRBV9; D gene: TRBD2; CDR3 DNA: TGTGCCAGCAGCGTAGTGAAGGTAGCGGGGGCCGTAGATACGCAGTATTTT; CDR3 protein: CASSVVKVAGAVDTQYF
J gene: TRBJ2-3; V gene: TRBV5-1; D gene: NA; CDR3 DNA: TGCGCCAGCAGCTTGTTTTTGCGGGCTAGCACAGATACGCAGTATTTT; CDR3 protein: CASSLFLRASTDTQYF
J gene: TRBJ2-3; V gene: TRBV27; D gene: TRBD2; CDR3 DNA: TGTGCCAGCCATCCCCCCTCTCTAGCGGGAGTCTCAGATACGCAGTATTTT; CDR3 protein: CASHPPSLAGVSDTQYF
J gene: TRBJ2-7; V gene: TRBV7-2; D gene: TRBD1; CDR3 DNA: TGTGCCAGCAGCCCTCAGAGGGGACAGGGGTCCTACGAGCAGTACTTC; CDR3 protein: CASSPQRGQGSYEQYF
J gene: TRBJ1-4; V gene: TRBV5-5; D gene: NA; CDR3 DNA: TGTGCCAGCAGCGTCCTCGCGGTGTCAGTCAATGAAAAACTGTTTTTT; CDR3 protein: CASSVLAVSVNEKLFF
J gene: TRBJ1-2; V gene: TRBV28; D gene: TRBD1; CDR3 DNA: TGTGCCAGCAGTTCAACAGGGGAAGCTAACTATGGCTACACCTTC; CDR3 protein: CASSSTGEANYGYTF
J gene: TRBJ1-2; V gene: TRBV6-4; D gene: NA; CDR3 DNA: TGTGCCAGCAGTGACGGGCAGAACTATGGCTACACCTTC; CDR3 protein: CASSDGQNYGYTF
J gene: TRBJ2-6; V gene: TRBV28; D gene: NA; CDR3 DNA: TGTGCCAGCAGTCCGGGCGGGTCTGGGGCCAACGTCCTGACTTTC; CDR3 protein: CASSPGGSGANVLTF